The 3 T cell receptor beta chains listed next were all sequenced from one sample in a study of cytomegalovirus exposure and HLA in healthy donors. Vbeta (60) and Jbeta (13) primers were used in the PCR. Using immunoSEQ multiplex PCR, the repertoire was profiled, and TCRdb retains in-frame clones only, with some absent. The sample has some 160,000 clones; around 77% are singletons. The specimen sequenced was PBMCs. These receptors were obtained from a woman in her thirties in good health and CMV-seronegative.

This sequence joins TRBV19 and TRBJ2-2, with TRBD1 identical over 9 bases. The CDR3 length is 18 residues. V was pared by 7 bases and J by 0 bases, with 12 bases of the junction left unmatched. Germline CDR1 LNHDA, CDR2 SQIVND (reference sequence). The CDR3 sequence: CASTIRRGQGSNTGELFF. The CDR3 DNA follows: TGTGCCAGTACGATCCGCAGGGGACAGGGATCGAACACCGGGGAGCTGTTTTTT.

The rearrangement joins TRBV4-1 to TRBJ2-7; 8 bases fit TRBD1. The CDR3 has 14 amino acids. Trimming took 4 bases from V and 4 from J; bases not matched to a gene: 6. From germline, CDR1 is MGHRA and CDR2 YSYEKL. The CDR3 sequence: CASSPGTGVYEQYF. The CDR3 DNA sequence: TGCGCCAGCAGCCCCGGGACAGGAGTTTACGAGCAGTACTTC.

Details on this clone: At one boundary the junction diverges from the germline segment, which might be a read error. The chain employs TRBV4-3 and TRBJ1-2; D uncertain. Germline assignment: CDR1 LGHNA and CDR2 YSLEER. This CDR3 has 13 amino acids. The CDR3 protein is CASSQDARVSYPF. The CDR3 bases are TGCGCCAGCAGCCAAGATGCACGCGTTTCCTACCCCTTC.